This record covers a single T cell receptor beta chain. What antigen it recognizes has not been identified. No base quality values were provided; no much bigger clone lies one nucleotide off. The intended sense of this specimen's treatment or condition label: about 20 received Ad26.COV2.S at low or high dose, single or two shots; about 5 received placebo; per-sample allocation not given. For vaccine and placebo recipients, the sequenced repertoires came from samples collected on day 63 after the first injection. Cohort 1b enrolled 25 to 30 adults aged 18-55 years at a single site in Boston, USA, between 29 July and 7 August 2020. Ad26.COV2.S consisted of a replication-incompetent adenovirus type 26 vector by which a prefusion-stabilized SARS-CoV-2 spike protein from the original Wuhan strain was expressed. This sample was taken from a study of Ad26.COV2.S vaccination and SARS-CoV-2 variants (TCRdb year 2021). Looking at the study overall: Vaccine-arm donors were drawn from COV1001, a multicentre, randomized, double-blind, placebo-controlled phase I-IIa trial of Ad26.COV2.S in healthy adults. Dosing of Ad26.COV2.S was intramuscular, at either 5x10^10 or 1x10^11 viral particles, delivered as one shot or as two shots spaced 56 days apart. TCRbeta repertoire sequencing served as the tool for gauging how specific and how broad the SARS-CoV-2-reactive T cell receptors were following Ad26.COV2.S vaccination. The TCR-sequenced set comprised approximately 30 samples: about 19 Ad26.COV2.S vaccine recipients, 5 placebo recipients and 8 SARS-CoV-2 convalescent individuals. Trial participants were randomized into five groups of five: low-dose or high-dose Ad26.COV2.S given once or twice, or placebo on both occasions. Throughout the experiments and outcome assessment, investigators stayed blinded to trial group allocation. General study outcomes and caveats: The study was not powered to compare responses between vaccine doses or regimens. Vaccine and placebo recipients had comparable non-spike TCR breadth, which fits with the vaccine containing only spike. Ad26.COV2.S recipients had higher spike-specific TCR breadth than placebo recipients (P = 0.0014). According to the authors, total T cell responses may have been underestimated by the TCR breadth and depth analyses. After vaccination, substantial breadth of spike-specific CD8+ and CD4+ T cell responses was reported.

TCRbeta CDR3 regions were sequenced with the immunoSEQ Assay. After extraction, genomic DNA underwent amplification by bias-controlled multiplex PCR, followed by high-throughput sequencing. In the source study's methods: To quantify the absolute abundance of every unique TCRbeta CDR3 region, sequences were collapsed and filtered. T cell fraction was estimated by normalizing TCRbeta template counts to usable DNA, which was measured by amplifying reference genes present in all nucleated cells. Repertoire TCRs were annotated as SARS-CoV-2-specific when V gene, CDR3 amino acid sequence and J gene were exactly matched to a known reactive TCR set. MIRA supplied the reference SARS-CoV-2 TCR set, which was filtered for enrichment in COVID-19-positive ImmuneCODE repertoires so that public or cross-reactive TCRs were removed. Based on the MIRA antigens, annotated TCRs were further analysed at the level of specific ORF or position within ORF. Breadth was defined as the number of annotated unique rearrangements divided by the total number of unique productive rearrangements, and depth was defined as the summed frequency of the annotated unique rearrangements. Two-sided Wilcoxon rank-sum tests were applied when comparing TCR breadth between groups. Imported from immuneACCESS, the table was reduced by TCRdb to in-frame sequences with V and J called. These copies leave out some clones; in studies compared against another copy, an unresolved V gene accounts for under half, and the cause of the remainder is not known. D and trimming were read from the DNA, whereas the V and J calls and clone size are those reported in that table. The table for this sample lists roughly 380,000 clones; around 84% of them were counted only once. Roughly 3.5% of the sample belongs to the ten largest clones.

Its CDR3 holds 16 amino acids, cysteine through phenylalanine. Just CDR3 DNA is preserved here, 48 bases in frame from base 1. The CDR1 and CDR2 encoded by the germline V gene are KGHSH and LQKENI. The germline V and J ends show losses of 3 bases and 3 bases respectively, and no gene match explains 7 bases of the junction. Rearrangement joined TRBV18 to TRBJ2-7; 11 bases in the junction line up with TRBD1. The receptor was isolated from a person between 18 and 59 years old who received the Ad26.COV2.S COVID-19 vaccine or a placebo. The specimen comprised peripheral blood, sampled in a trial of Ad26.COV2.S vaccine versus placebo. The CDR3 protein is CASSPLPGQGVYEQYF. The nucleotide sequence is given as TGTGCCAGCTCACCCCTACCGGGACAGGGGGTCTACGAGCAGTACTTC.